Presented here are 32 T cell receptor beta chains from one specimen sequenced in a study of T cell repertoires in cytomegalovirus infection (dated by TCRdb to between 2018 and 2021). The sequencer was an Illumina HiSeq 1500. TCRdb trimmed public reads at Q25 via fastp, called clones via MiXCR and kept in-frame beta chains. Each record represents a unique CDR3 protein, reported with the most common genes and DNA among its rows. This sample comprises approximately 630,000 distinct CDR3 sequences, approximately 25% of them detected only once. The top ten clonotypes cover 8% of the sample. The specimen sequenced was CD8+ T cells from PBMCs. The receptors shown here come from a human donor in good health (CMV status not recorded). Some clones in this sample may be carry-over from other donors' samples.

The chain carries TRBV4-1 and TRBJ1-2; possible D gene TRBD1, 6 bases. CDR1 is MGHRA and CDR2 is YSYEKL in the germline V gene. The CDR3 sequence is 14 residues long. V was clipped by 2 bases and J by 8 bases, with 15 bases between them. As DNA, the CDR3 is TGCGCCAGCAGCCAACGGGGGGCGATGAGGGGCTACACCTTC. This gives the protein CASSQRGAMRGYTF.

This clonotype was detected only a few times. The V and J genes are TRBV7-6 and TRBJ2-3; D might be TRBD1 or TRBD2, each matching 5 bases. Trimming stripped 5 bases from V and 3 bases from J, with 12 bases between. Germline V lookup: CDR1 SGHVS, CDR2 FNYEAQ. This CDR3 contains 14 residues. The CDR3 protein is CASSRQGPTDTQYF. CDR3 DNA: TGTGCCAGCAGCCGTCAGGGACCGACAGATACGCAGTATTTT.

This clonotype was observed at least ten times. V is TRBV14 and J is TRBJ1-1; TRBD1 aligns across 10 bases. The CDR3 extends over 15 amino acids. Looked up from germline, CDR1 is SGHDN and CDR2 is FVKESK. The J segment lost 4 bases and the V segment lost 2 bases, leaving 4 bases of the junction unmatched. The chain's CDR3 is CASSQPGQGGTEAFF. The CDR3 DNA is TGTGCCAGCAGCCAACCTGGACAGGGGGGCACTGAAGCTTTCTTT.

This chain joins TRBV20-1 and TRBJ2-6; D gene uncertain. The V end lost 4 bases, the J end lost 0 bases, and 13 bases lay between the germline ends. This CDR3 spans 16 amino acids. CDR1 is DFQATT and CDR2 is SNEGSKA in the germline V gene (reference sequence). This CDR3 is CSAKGSGSSGANVLTF. For the CDR3, the DNA is TGCAGTGCTAAGGGCTCTGGAAGCTCTGGGGCCAACGTCCTGACTTTC.

About this clonotype itself: With a much larger clone just one base away, this may be a read error. CDR3: CASTRFGDSGAEAFF. CDR3 coding DNA: TGTGCCAGCACCCGATTTGGGGACAGTGGCGCTGAAGCTTTCTTT. The V gene is TRBV28, the J gene TRBJ1-1; 7 bases are a match to TRBD1. The germline V gene encodes CDR1 MDHEN and CDR2 SYDVKM. This CDR3 comprises 15 residues. The ends lost 7 bases at V and 6 bases at J; junction bases unmatched: 14.

This clonotype was counted ten times or more. The V call is TRBV7-2, the J call TRBJ2-7; 7 bases line up with TRBD1. This CDR3 comprises 16 residues. V was clipped by 0 bases and J by 5 bases; unmatched bases: 10. CDR1 and CDR2 from the germline V gene are SGHTA and FQGNSA. In DNA, the CDR3 is TGTGCCAGCAGCTTAGCCGGACAGGCTAGGGGCGACGAGCAGTACTTC. Translation: CASSLAGQARGDEQYF.

In this sample, this clonotype turned up a few times. This rearrangement joins TRBV7-9 to TRBJ2-1, with D perhaps given as TRBD1 or TRBD2 (5 bases each). Germline CDR1 reads SEHNR; CDR2 reads FQNEAQ (reference sequence). The CDR3 runs to 19 residues. Between the trimmed V and J ends, which lost 5 bases and 1 base, there was a span of 24 bases. The CDR3 spells CASSPGAGGFRWSYNEQFF. In DNA, the CDR3 is TGTGCCAGCAGCCCCGGGGCAGGAGGATTTCGATGGTCCTACAATGAGCAGTTCTTC. Variable domain in full (rest from reference TRBV7-9 and TRBJ2-1): DTGVSQNPRHKITKRGQNVTFRCDPISEHNRLYWYRQTLGQGPEFLTYFQNEAQLEKSRLLSDRFSAERPKGSFSTLEIQRTEQGDSAMYLCASSPGAGGFRWSYNEQFFGPGTRLTVL.

Concerning this clonotype itself: Just one base apart from a much larger clone, this may be a read error. CDR3 DNA: TGTGCCAACAGCTCGACAGGGGGGCGCGAAAAACTGTTTTTT. It encodes CANSSTGGREKLFF. The V and J genes are TRBV7-8 and TRBJ1-4; TRBD1 agrees at 9 bases. CDR1 is SGHVS, CDR2 FQNEAQ, per germline. The CDR3 is made up of 14 amino acids. Together with reference TRBV7-8 and TRBJ1-4, the CDR3 gives the full variable domain: GAGVSQSPRYKVAKRGQDVALRCDPISGHVSLFWYQQALGQGPEFLTYFQNEAQLDKSGLPSDRFFAERPEGSVSTLKIQRTQQEDSAVYLCANSSTGGREKLFFGSGTQLSVL.

The rearrangement uses TRBV4-2 and TRBJ2-5; D ambiguous. The CDR3 spans 13 residues. V lost 5 bases, J lost 4 bases, and 11 bases lay in between. Germline V gives CDR1 LGHNA, CDR2 YNFKEQ. CDR3 bases: TGTGCCAGCAGCAAGGGAATCGCAGAGACCCAGTACTTC. Translation gives CASSKGIAETQYF.

The J gene is TRBJ2-5, the V gene TRBV28, with 8 bases identical to TRBD1. J gave up 0 bases and V 7 bases, and 4 bases lay outside the gene matches. CDR3 length: 14 residues. Germline CDR1 and CDR2: MDHEN and SYDVKM. In nucleotides, the CDR3 is TGTGCCAGCAAGGGACAGGCCTACCAAGAGACCCAGTACTTC. This codes for CASKGQAYQETQYF. The whole variable domain, filled in from reference TRBV28 and TRBJ2-5, reads DVKVTQSSRYLVKRTGEKVFLECVQDMDHENMFWYRQDPGLGLRLIYFSYDVKMKEKGDIPEGYSVSREKKERFSLILESASTNQTSMYLCASKGQAYQETQYFGPGTRLLVL.

The V call is TRBV2, the J call TRBJ2-7; D not resolved. Germline CDR1 reads SNHLY; CDR2 reads FYNNEI. The CDR3 has 13 amino acids. The germline V and J ends were trimmed by 0 bases and 4 bases, with 7 bases remaining between them. The CDR3 nucleotides are TGTGCCAGCAGTGAAGCGATAGGTTACGAGCAGTACTTC. Its translation: CASSEAIGYEQYF. Filled out from reference TRBV2 and TRBJ2-7, the complete variable domain reads EPEVTQTPSHQVTQMGQEVILRCVPISNHLYFYWYRQILGQKVEFLVSFYNNEISEKSEIFDDQFSVERPDGSNFTLKIRSTKLEDSAMYFCASSEAIGYEQYFGPGTRLTVT.

This clonotype has a count of ten or more. The chain combines TRBV11-1 with TRBJ2-5; either TRBD1 or TRBD2 may supply D (6 bases each). The CDR3 loop spans 16 amino acids. The germline gives CDR1 SGHAT, CDR2 FQDESV (reference sequence). Trimming pared 4 bases from V and 3 bases from J, leaving 18 bases between. CDR3 residues: CASSSYREDLKETQYF. The CDR3 nucleotides are TGTGCCAGCAGCTCCTACAGGGAGGACTTGAAAGAGACCCAGTACTTC. The entire variable domain, with the rest obtained from reference TRBV11-1 and TRBJ2-5, is as follows: EAEVAQSPRYKITEKSQAVAFWCDPISGHATLYWYRQILGQGPELLVQFQDESVVDDSQLPKDRFSAERLKGVDSTLKIQPAELGDSAMYLCASSSYREDLKETQYFGPGTRLLVL.

There are many counts of this clonotype. The gene calls are TRBV7-9 and TRBJ1-1; 9 nucleotides agree with TRBD1. This CDR3 region has 15 residues. Per germline, CDR1 SEHNR and CDR2 FQNEAQ (reference sequence). V was clipped by 5 bases and J by 6 bases; unmatched bases: 10. This CDR3 is CASSPWDRVKAEAFF. CDR3 DNA: TGTGCCAGCAGCCCCTGGGACAGGGTAAAGGCTGAAGCTTTCTTT.

To note about this clonotype: This may arise from a read error, as a much more abundant clone is one base away. This chain connects TRBV7-2 to TRBJ2-5, with 11 bases matching TRBD1. Per the germline V gene, CDR1 is SGHTA and CDR2 is FQGNSA. This CDR3 has 16 amino acids. The CDR3 sequence: CASSLGTGGNRESQYF. Here the CDR3 DNA reads TGTGCCAGCAGCTTGGGGACAGGGGGGAATCGAGAGTCCCAGTACTTC.

This clonotype appeared a few times. The chain combines TRBV7-8 with TRBJ1-1, with 8 nucleotides matching TRBD1. CDR1 is SGHVS and CDR2 is FQNEAQ in the germline V gene. The CDR3 is 15 residues long. Losses at the gene ends were 3 bases for V and 5 bases for J; bases not matched to a gene: 8. The CDR3: CASSFSQGAGTEAFF. The CDR3 DNA reads as TGTGCCAGCAGCTTTTCGCAGGGGGCAGGGACTGAAGCTTTCTTT. Full variable domain (remainder filled in from reference TRBV7-8 and TRBJ1-1): GAGVSQSPRYKVAKRGQDVALRCDPISGHVSLFWYQQALGQGPEFLTYFQNEAQLDKSGLPSDRFFAERPEGSVSTLKIQRTQQEDSAVYLCASSFSQGAGTEAFFGQGTRLTVV.

This chain connects TRBV5-5 to TRBJ2-1, with D possibly TRBD1 on 6 matching bases. The CDR3 is 12 residues long. The germline gives CDR1 SGHKS, CDR2 YYEKEE (reference sequence). Trimming took off 3 bases at V and 6 bases at J, with 7 bases between the two ends. CDR3 residues: CASSYRVNEQFF. The CDR3, as DNA: TGTGCCAGCAGCTACAGGGTCAATGAGCAGTTCTTC.

To note about this clonotype: This sequence may be a read error, since a much larger clone differs from it by one base. The chain has TRBV7-6 and TRBJ2-2; D is ambiguous. Germline lookup yields CDR1 SGHVS and CDR2 FNYEAQ. V was cut by 11 bases and J by 0 bases, with 10 bases left in between. This CDR3 spans 13 amino acids. CDR3 protein: CAFGPANTGELFF. As DNA, the CDR3 is TGTGCCTTCGGGCCTGCGAACACCGGGGAGCTGTTTTTT.

This clonotype was recorded many times. The chain uses TRBV7-9 and TRBJ1-1, with D unclear. Germline V gene lookup returns CDR1 SEHNR and CDR2 FQNEAQ (reference sequence). The CDR3 covers 13 residues. V was pared by 5 bases and J by 1 base, with 8 bases between. The CDR3 DNA follows: TGTGCCAGCAGCACAGTATCGAACACTGAAGCTTTCTTT. It yields the protein CASSTVSNTEAFF.

The rearrangement joins TRBV20-1 to TRBJ2-7; D remains ambiguous. The CDR3 is made up of 13 amino acids. Trimming shortened V by 0 bases and J by 3 bases, and 9 bases separated the two germline ends. CDR1 and CDR2 (germline): DFQATT, SNEGSKA (reference sequence). CDR3 coding DNA: TGCAGTGCTAGAGATCTCAACAGCTACGAGCAGTACTTC. This codes for CSARDLNSYEQYF.

Comment on this clonotype: A clone one base away is much larger, so this may be a read error. The chain links TRBV7-3 to TRBJ2-1; a possible D gene is TRBD2 (5 bases). Germline V gene data show CDR1 as SGHTA and CDR2 as FQGTGA. V lost 10 bases to trimming and J lost 2 bases, with 18 bases between them. This CDR3 spans 15 amino acids. CDR3 DNA sequence: TGTGCCAACAGTCCGTCCCCGGGGACCTACAATGAGCAGTTCTTC. Translating it yields CANSPSPGTYNEQFF.

This clonotype was seen only a few times. The rearrangement links TRBV27 to TRBJ2-1, with TRBD2 matching 10 bases. The V and J ends lost 4 bases and 8 bases, in that order; junction bases with no gene match: 14. This CDR3 is built from 17 residues. Germline V lookup: CDR1 MNHEY, CDR2 SMNVEV (reference sequence). The CDR3 nucleotides are TGTGCCAGCAGTTCACCCTCTGGAAGCGGGGGGGCATATGAGCAGTTCTTC. Translating it yields CASSSPSGSGGAYEQFF.

This clonotype was counted at least ten times. The rearrangement uses TRBV7-9 and TRBJ2-2, with TRBD2 identical over 7 bases. This CDR3 has 14 amino acids. CDR1 and CDR2 (germline): SEHNR, FQNEAQ (reference sequence). V was clipped by 5 bases and J by 4 bases; unmatched bases: 4. CDR3 sequence: CASSTAGPTGELFF. The CDR3 DNA follows: TGTGCCAGCAGCACAGCGGGGCCCACCGGGGAGCTGTTTTTT.

Many counts were recorded for this clonotype. The V call is TRBV7-2, the J call TRBJ2-5; TRBD2 is a possible D gene (6 bases). Germline V gene data show CDR1 as SGHTA and CDR2 as FQGNSA. V shed 5 bases and J shed 8 bases, with 15 bases lying between them. The CDR3 loop spans 13 amino acids. In DNA, the CDR3 is TGTGCCAGCAGCCATGAACCCGGGACTACCCAGTACTTC. It codes for CASSHEPGTTQYF.

This clonotype was found a few times. A clone one base away is much larger, so this may be a read error. This chain uses TRBV5-8 with TRBJ2-1, with 7 bases lining up with TRBD2. The CDR3 contains 15 residues. J gave up 3 bases and V 3 bases, and 6 bases lay outside the gene matches. Per the germline V gene, CDR1 is SGHTS and CDR2 is YDEGEE. The CDR3 nucleotides read TGTGCCAGCAGCTGGATGGCTAGCGGCTACAATGAGCAGTTCTTC. This translates into CASSWMASGYNEQFF.

This clonotype was counted at least ten times. The chain combines TRBV28 with TRBJ2-7, with D possibly matching TRBD1 (5 bases). The CDR3 length is 13 residues. With 5 bases removed from V and 2 bases from J, the gap between germline ends came to 10 bases. The germline gives CDR1 MDHEN, CDR2 SYDVKM. The CDR3 loop reads CASSRTRAYEQYV. Here the CDR3 DNA reads TGTGCCAGCAGTAGGACACGTGCCTACGAGCAGTACGTC.

There are a few counts of this clonotype. The CDR3 sequence: CASSLRTGGIVDTEAFF. CDR3 bases: TGTGCCAGCAGTCTCAGGACAGGGGGAATTGTGGACACTGAAGCTTTCTTT. The chain combines TRBV28 with TRBJ1-1, with TRBD1 identical over 10 bases. The CDR3 is 17 amino acids. Per germline, CDR1 MDHEN and CDR2 SYDVKM. V lost 5 bases to trimming and J lost 3 bases; unmatched junction nucleotides: 12.

This clonotype has a handful of counts. This rearrangement joins TRBV4-1 to TRBJ2-1; 9 bases match TRBD1. CDR3 length equals 17 residues. Germline loops: CDR1 MGHRA, CDR2 YSYEKL. V was pared by 1 base and J by 6 bases, with 10 bases of the junction left unmatched. The CDR3 sequence: CASSQAGIGDRANEQFF. The CDR3 DNA reads as TGCGCCAGCAGCCAAGCGGGGATCGGGGACAGGGCCAATGAGCAGTTCTTC.

About this clonotype itself: Given a much more abundant clone one base away, this may be a read error. The rearrangement links TRBV7-6 to TRBJ2-7; D possibly matches TRBD1 or TRBD2 (6 bases each). The CDR3 has 16 amino acids. CDR1 is SGHVS and CDR2 is FNYEAQ in the germline V gene. V was trimmed by 6 bases and J by 2 bases, leaving 20 bases between them. The CDR3 coding sequence is TGTGCCAGCAGGCCGAATTTGGGGGGCCTTACCTACGAGCAGTACTTC. Residues: CASRPNLGGLTYEQYF.

This sequence joins TRBV5-1 and TRBJ2-7, with 11 bases identical to TRBD1. The germline CDR1 and CDR2 sequences are SGHRS and YFSETQ. The CDR3 contains 14 residues. The junction had 6 bases not matched to a gene; V was cut back by 4 bases and J by 6 bases. The CDR3 DNA sequence: TGCGCCAGCAGCGCCGGGACAGGGGGTCTCGAGCAGTACTTC. Translating gives CASSAGTGGLEQYF.

The chain recombines TRBV6-4 with TRBJ2-1; D not certain. Germline CDR1 MRHNA, CDR2 SNTAGT. CDR3 length equals 15 residues. V gave up 2 bases and J gave up 8 bases, with 16 bases separating them. The CDR3 region has the DNA TGTGCCAGCAGTGACGAAGGGCAGTATAGGGATGAGCAGTTCTTC. Translation: CASSDEGQYRDEQFF.

In this sample, this clonotype turned up a few times. Sequence at one end of the junction differs from germline and may be a read error. The rearrangement uses TRBV20-1 and TRBJ2-1; D might be TRBD2 (5 bases). CDR1 is DFQATT and CDR2 is SNEGSKA in the germline V gene (reference sequence). CDR3 length equals 11 residues. This chain's CDR3 is CSVLEGNEKFF. Here the CDR3 DNA reads TGCAGTGTCTTAGAGGGCAATGAGAAGTTCTTC.

This clonotype showed up many times. The rearrangement joins TRBV19 to TRBJ1-1; D uncertain. Trimming removed 3 bases at V and 0 bases at J, with 5 bases between. CDR3 length: 13 residues. Germline V CDR1 and CDR2: LNHDA, SQIVND (reference sequence). CDR3 sequence reads: CASSIGVNTEAFF. The CDR3 DNA sequence: TGTGCCAGTAGTATTGGTGTGAACACTGAAGCTTTCTTT.